The TCR beta chain under discussion was sequenced for a study of cytomegalovirus exposure and HLA in healthy donors. PCR employed 60 Vbeta and 13 Jbeta primers. Only in-frame clones appear in the TCRdb table, and some are missing; sequencing was by immunoSEQ multiplex PCR. The sample carries around 170,000 clones, roughly 80% recorded once. The TCR originated in a man in his fifties or sixties in good health and CMV-seropositive. The sequencing input was PBMCs.

The CDR3 DNA follows: TGTGCCTGGAGTTCTATCACTGAAGCTTTCTTT. Its translation: CAWSSITEAFF. The chain couples TRBV30 to TRBJ1-1; D not resolved. Between the trimmed V and J ends, which lost 2 bases and 4 bases, there was a span of 5 bases. This CDR3 region has 11 residues. Germline V gene sequence: CDR1 GTSNPN, CDR2 SVGIG (reference sequence).